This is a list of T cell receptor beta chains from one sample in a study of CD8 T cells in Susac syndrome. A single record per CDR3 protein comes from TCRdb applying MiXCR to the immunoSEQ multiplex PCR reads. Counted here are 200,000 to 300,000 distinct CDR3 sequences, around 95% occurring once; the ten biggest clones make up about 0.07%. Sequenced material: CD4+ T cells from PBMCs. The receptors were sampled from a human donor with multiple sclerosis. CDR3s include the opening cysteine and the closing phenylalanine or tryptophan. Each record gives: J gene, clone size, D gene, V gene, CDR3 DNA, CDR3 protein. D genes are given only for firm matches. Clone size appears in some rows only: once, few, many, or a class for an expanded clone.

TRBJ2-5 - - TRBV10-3 TGTGCCATTAAAGATCCGGGGGACCGAGAGACCCAGTACTTC CAIKDPGDRETQYF
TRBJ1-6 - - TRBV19 TGTGCCAGCAGTACCCGTGCAGTCTCCTTATCGAGCTCCTATAATTCACCCCTCCACTTT CASSTRAVSLSSSYNSPLHF
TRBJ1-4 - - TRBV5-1 TGCGCCAGCAGCCCCGAAGGGGGGAGTGAAAAACTGTTTTTT CASSPEGGSEKLFF
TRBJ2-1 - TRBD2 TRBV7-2 TGTGCCAGCAGCCCCGGACTAGCGGGAGGGGGAGGCAATGAGCAGTTCTTC CASSPGLAGGGGNEQFF
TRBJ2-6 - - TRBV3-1 TGTGCCAGCAGCCAAGGTATCTCTTCTGGGGCCAACGTCCTGACTTTC CASSQGISSGANVLTF
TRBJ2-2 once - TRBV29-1 TGCAGCGTTGATAGGGGTAGCACCGGGGAGCTGTTTTTT CSVDRGSTGELFF
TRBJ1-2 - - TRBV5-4 TGTGCCAGCAGCTTGGTGCGGCAGGGAGGTGCCCATGGCTACACCTTC CASSLVRQGGAHGYTF
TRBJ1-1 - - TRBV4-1 TGCGCCAGCAGCCCCGGACAGTTCGCTGAAGTTTTCTTT CASSPGQFAEVFF
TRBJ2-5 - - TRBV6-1 TGTGCCAGCAGCCCCGTGGGGGGCGGGCCCGACCAAGAGACCCAGTACTTC CASSPVGGGPDQETQYF
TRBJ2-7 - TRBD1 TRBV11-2 TGTGCCAGCAGGACGACAGGGGGCGGCTACGAGCAGTACTTC CASRTTGGGYEQYF
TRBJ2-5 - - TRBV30 TGTGCCTGGAGTGAGGGAAGGGTCCAAGAGACCCAGTACTTC CAWSEGRVQETQYF
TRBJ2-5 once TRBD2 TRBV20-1 TGCAGTGCAAACGGCGGGGGGGCTCGGTGGGAGACCCAGTACTTC CSANGGGARWETQYF
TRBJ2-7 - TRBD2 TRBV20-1 TGCAGTGGGACTAGCGGGGCCTACGAGCAGTACTTC CSGTSGAYEQYF
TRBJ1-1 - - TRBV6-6 TGTGCCAGCACCCTTGGGTCCGGGAACACTGAAGCTTTCTTT CASTLGSGNTEAFF
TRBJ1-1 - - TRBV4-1 TGCGCCAGCAGCCCCCCACTAAGGAACACTGAAGCTTTCTTT CASSPPLRNTEAFF
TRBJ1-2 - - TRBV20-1 TGCAGTGCTAGATACTTCGCGGGGCTCTATGGCTACACCTTC CSARYFAGLYGYTF
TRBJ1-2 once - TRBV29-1 TGCAGCGTTGAAGAAAGGCAGGGTGCCGTTTACTATGGCTACACCTTC CSVEERQGAVYYGYTF
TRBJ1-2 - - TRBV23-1 TGCGCCAGCAGTCAAGCCTGTACCTATGGCTACACCTTC CASSQACTYGYTF
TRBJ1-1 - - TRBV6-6 TGTGCCAGCAGTAAGACACAACTGAACACTGAAGCTTTCTTT CASSKTQLNTEAFF
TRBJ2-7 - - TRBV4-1 TGCGCCAGCAGCCAAGAACGGCGGGGCTACGAGCAGTACTTC CASSQERRGYEQYF
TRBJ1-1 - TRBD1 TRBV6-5 TGTGCCAGCAGACAGGGGCCGCACACTGAAGCTTTCTTT CASRQGPHTEAFF
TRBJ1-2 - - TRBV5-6 TGTGCCAGCAGCGAGGGACCCACAATTACCTATGGCTACACCTTC CASSEGPTITYGYTF
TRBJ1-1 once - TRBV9 TGTGCCAGCAGCCCTCGGGTAGATGGGAACACTGAAGCTTTCTTT CASSPRVDGNTEAFF
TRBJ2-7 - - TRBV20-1 TGCAGTGCTGAGGACGGCTACGAGCAGTACTTC CSAEDGYEQYF
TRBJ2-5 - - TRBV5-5 TGTGCCAGCAGCATCGGGACCGGGGCGCCCCAGTACTTC CASSIGTGAPQYF
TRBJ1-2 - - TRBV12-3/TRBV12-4 TGTGCCAGCAGTCCCGGAGGAAGTAGCTACACCTTC CASSPGGSSYTF
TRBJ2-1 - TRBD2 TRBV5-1 TGCGCCAGCAGCCAGACCGTCGCGGGAGTTGAGCAGTTCTTC CASSQTVAGVEQFF
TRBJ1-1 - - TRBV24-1 TGTGCCACGAGTCCGGGAGTCAGGGGCATGAACACTGAAGCTTTCTTT CATSPGVRGMNTEAFF
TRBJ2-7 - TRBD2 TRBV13 TGTGCCAGCAGCTTAGGCGGGGGGACTTACTACGAGCAGTACTTC CASSLGGGTYYEQYF
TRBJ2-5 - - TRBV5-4 TGTGCCAGCAGCTGGGACCAAGAAGAGACCCAGTACTTC CASSWDQEETQYF
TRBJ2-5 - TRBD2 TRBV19 TGTGCCAGTAGTACCGGGGGGCAAGAGACCCAGTACTTC CASSTGGQETQYF
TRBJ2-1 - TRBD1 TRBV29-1 TGCAGCGCCCGGGACAGCTCCTACAATGAGCAGTTCTTC CSARDSSYNEQFF
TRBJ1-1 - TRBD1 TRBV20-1 TGCAGTGCTAGGAGGGGACAGCGGGCCCATGGAGCTTTCTTT CSARRGQRAHGAFF